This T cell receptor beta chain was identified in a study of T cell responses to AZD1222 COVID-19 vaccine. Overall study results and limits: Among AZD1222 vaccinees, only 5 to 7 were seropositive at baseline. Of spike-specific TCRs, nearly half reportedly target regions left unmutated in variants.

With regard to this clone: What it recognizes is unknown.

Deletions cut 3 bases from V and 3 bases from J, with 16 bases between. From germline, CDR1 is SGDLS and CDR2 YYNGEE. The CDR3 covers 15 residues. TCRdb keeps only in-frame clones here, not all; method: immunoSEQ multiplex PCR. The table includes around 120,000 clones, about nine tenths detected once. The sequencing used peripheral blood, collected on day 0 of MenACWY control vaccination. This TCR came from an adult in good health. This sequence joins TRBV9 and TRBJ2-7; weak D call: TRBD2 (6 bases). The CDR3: CASSAGAGSYYEQYF. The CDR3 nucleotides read TGTGCCAGCAGCGCCGGGGCGGGATCTTACTACGAGCAGTACTTC.